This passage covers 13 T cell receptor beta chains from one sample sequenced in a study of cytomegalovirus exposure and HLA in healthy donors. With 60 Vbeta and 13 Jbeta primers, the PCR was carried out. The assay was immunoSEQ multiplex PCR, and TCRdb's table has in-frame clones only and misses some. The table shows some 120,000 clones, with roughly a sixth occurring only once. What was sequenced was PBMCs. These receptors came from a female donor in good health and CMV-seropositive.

CDR3 residues: CASRTGQGPSNQPQHF. CDR3 DNA: TGTGCCAGCAGGACTGGACAGGGCCCTAGCAATCAGCCCCAGCATTTT. This chain links TRBV28 with TRBJ1-5; TRBD1 matches at 8 bases. Looked up from germline, CDR1 is MDHEN and CDR2 is SYDVKM. J lost 0 bases, V lost 6 bases, and 7 bases had no gene match. The CDR3 is 16 amino acids.

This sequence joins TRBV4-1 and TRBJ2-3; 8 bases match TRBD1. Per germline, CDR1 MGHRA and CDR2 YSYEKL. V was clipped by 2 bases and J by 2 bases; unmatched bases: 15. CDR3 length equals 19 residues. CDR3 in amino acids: CASSQTSIRTGIFTDTQYF. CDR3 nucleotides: TGCGCCAGCAGCCAAACGTCCATCCGGACAGGGATTTTCACAGATACGCAGTATTTT.

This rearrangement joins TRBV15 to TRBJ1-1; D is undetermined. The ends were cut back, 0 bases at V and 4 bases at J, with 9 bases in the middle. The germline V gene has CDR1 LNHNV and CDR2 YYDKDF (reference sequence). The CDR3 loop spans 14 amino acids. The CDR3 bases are TGTGCCACCAGCAGAGATTGGCAGGTCACTGAAGCTTTCTTT. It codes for CATSRDWQVTEAFF.

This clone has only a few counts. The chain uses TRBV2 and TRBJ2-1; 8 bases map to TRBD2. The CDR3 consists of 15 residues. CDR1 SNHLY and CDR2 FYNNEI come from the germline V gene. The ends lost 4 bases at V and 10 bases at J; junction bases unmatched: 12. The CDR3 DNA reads TGTGCCAGCAGTGCTCCGGGACTAGGATCTAGAGAGCAGTTCTTC. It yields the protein CASSAPGLGSREQFF.

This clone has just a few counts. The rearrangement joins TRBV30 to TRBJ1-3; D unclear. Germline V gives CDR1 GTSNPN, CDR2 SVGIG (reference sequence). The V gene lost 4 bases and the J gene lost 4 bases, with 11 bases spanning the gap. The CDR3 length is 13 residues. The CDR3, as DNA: TGTGCCTGGATATATGACAACGGAAACACCATATATTTT. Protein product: CAWIYDNGNTIYF.

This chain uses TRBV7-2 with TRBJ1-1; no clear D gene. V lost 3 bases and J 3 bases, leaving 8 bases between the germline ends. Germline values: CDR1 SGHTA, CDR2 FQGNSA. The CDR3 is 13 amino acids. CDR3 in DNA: TGTGCCAGCAGCTTGGAGGTCGACACTGAAGCTTTCTTT. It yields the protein CASSLEVDTEAFF. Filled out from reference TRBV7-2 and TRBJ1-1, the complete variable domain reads GAGVSQSPSNKVTEKGKDVELRCDPISGHTALYWYRQSLGQGLEFLIYFQGNSAPDKSGLPSDRFSAERTGGSVSTLTIQRTQQEDSAVYLCASSLEVDTEAFFGQGTRLTVV.

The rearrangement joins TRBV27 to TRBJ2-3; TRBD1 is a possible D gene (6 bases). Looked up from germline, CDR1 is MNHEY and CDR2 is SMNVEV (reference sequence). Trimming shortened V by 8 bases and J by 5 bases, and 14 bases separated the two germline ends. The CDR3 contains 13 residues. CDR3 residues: CASGASGVDTQYF. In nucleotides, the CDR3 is TGTGCCAGCGGAGCTTCAGGGGTAGATACGCAGTATTTT.

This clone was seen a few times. The CDR3 DNA reads TGCGCCAGCAACAGAGGTCTCCCTGACGGGAGGGCTTACGAGCAGTACTTC. Protein product: CASNRGLPDGRAYEQYF. V is TRBV5-1 and J is TRBJ2-7; 8 nucleotides match TRBD2. The CDR3 contains 17 residues. The V segment lost 6 bases and the J segment 4 bases; nucleotides outside the gene matches: 18. Germline V gene data show CDR1 as SGHRS and CDR2 as YFSETQ. Variable domain in full (rest from reference TRBV5-1 and TRBJ2-7): KAGVTQTPRYLIKTRGQQVTLSCSPISGHRSVSWYQQTPGQGLQFLFEYFSETQRNKGNFPGRFSGRQFSNSRSEMNVSTLELGDSALYLCASNRGLPDGRAYEQYFGPGTRLTVT.

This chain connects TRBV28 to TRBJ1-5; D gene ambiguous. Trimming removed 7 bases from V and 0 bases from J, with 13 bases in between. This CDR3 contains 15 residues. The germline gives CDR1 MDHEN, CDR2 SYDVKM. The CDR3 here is CASMERVYSNQPQHF. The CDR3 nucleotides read TGTGCCAGCATGGAGCGGGTCTATAGCAATCAGCCCCAGCATTTT.

The CDR3 DNA reads as TGTGCCATCAGTCCACTAGCGGACACGAACACCGGGGAGCTGTTTTTT. Its protein is CAISPLADTNTGELFF. The J gene is TRBJ2-2, the V gene TRBV10-3, with 8 bases aligning to TRBD2. The CDR3 loop spans 16 amino acids. J gave up 0 bases and V 5 bases, and 5 bases lay outside the gene matches. Per germline, CDR1 ENHRY and CDR2 SYGVKD.

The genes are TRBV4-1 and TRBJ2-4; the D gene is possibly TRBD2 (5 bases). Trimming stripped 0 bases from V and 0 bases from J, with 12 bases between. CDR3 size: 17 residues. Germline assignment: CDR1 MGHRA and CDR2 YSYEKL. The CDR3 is CASSQDSPGVAKNIQYF. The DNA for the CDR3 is TGCGCCAGCAGCCAAGATTCCCCCGGGGTAGCCAAAAACATTCAGTACTTC.

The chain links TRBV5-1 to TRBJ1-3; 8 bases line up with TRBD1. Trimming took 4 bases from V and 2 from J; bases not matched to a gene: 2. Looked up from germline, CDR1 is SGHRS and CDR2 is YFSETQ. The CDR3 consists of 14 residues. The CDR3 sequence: CASSQGATGNTIYF. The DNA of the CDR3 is TGCGCCAGCAGCCAGGGGGCAACTGGAAACACCATATATTTT.

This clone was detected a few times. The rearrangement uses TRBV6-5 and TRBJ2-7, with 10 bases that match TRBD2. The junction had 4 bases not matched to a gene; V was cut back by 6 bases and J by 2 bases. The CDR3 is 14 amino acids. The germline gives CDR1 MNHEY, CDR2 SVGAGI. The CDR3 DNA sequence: TGTGCCAGCAGCGGACTAGCGGCAACCTACGAGCAGTACTTC. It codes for CASSGLAATYEQYF.